The sequence of this T cell receptor (beta chain) was determined in a study of molecular identifiers for immune sequencing clone quantification. Study-level points and caveats: Clones exceeding 20 RNA copies carried over 97% of effector molecules but under 1% of naive-cell molecules.

The CDR3 extends over 14 amino acids. CDR1 and CDR2 from the germline V gene are MNHEY and SMNVEV (reference sequence). With 6 bases clipped from V and 2 bases from J, the junction kept 3 bases outside the gene matches. This clonotype was observed many times. As yet, its antigen is unknown. Sequencing libraries of naive CD8 cells derived from about 20,000 to 1,000,000 sorted cells with 10%, 30% or 50% RNA. Sorting recovered naive CD8 T cells on a CD8+CD4-CCR7+CD45RA+ profile. TCRdb reprocessed the PCR reads with MiXCR, giving one entry per CDR3 protein. The profile shows over 600,000 distinct CDR3 sequences, 20% of them singletons.

The J gene is TRBJ2-3, the V gene TRBV27, with 9 bases matching TRBD2. The sequence came from a human donor in good health. Some libraries in this study had Jurkat cell RNA spiked in. Input material: naive CD8+ T cells from blood, with Jurkat cell RNA spiked in. The subset is: FACS-sorted CD8+CD4-CCR7+CD45RA+ naive T cells. CDR3 nucleotides: TGTGCCAGCAGCGGACTAGCGTTCACAGATACGCAGTATTTT. It is translated as CASSGLAFTDTQYF.